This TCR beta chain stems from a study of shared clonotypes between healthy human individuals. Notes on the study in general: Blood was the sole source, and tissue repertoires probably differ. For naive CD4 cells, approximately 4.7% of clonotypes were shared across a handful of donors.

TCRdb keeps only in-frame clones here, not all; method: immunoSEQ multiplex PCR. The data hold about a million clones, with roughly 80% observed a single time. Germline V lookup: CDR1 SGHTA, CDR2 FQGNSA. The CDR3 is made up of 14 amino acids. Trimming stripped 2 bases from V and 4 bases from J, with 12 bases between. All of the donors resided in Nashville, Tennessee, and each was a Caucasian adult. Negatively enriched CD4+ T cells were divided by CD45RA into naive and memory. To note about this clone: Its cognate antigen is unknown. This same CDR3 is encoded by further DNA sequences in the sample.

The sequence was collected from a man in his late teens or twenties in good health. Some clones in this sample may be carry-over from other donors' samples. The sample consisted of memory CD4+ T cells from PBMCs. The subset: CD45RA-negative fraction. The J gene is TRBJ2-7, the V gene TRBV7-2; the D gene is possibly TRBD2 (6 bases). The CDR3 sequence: CASSLRGAGYEQYF. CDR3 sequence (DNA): TGTGCCAGCAGCTTACGCGGGGCGGGTTACGAGCAGTACTTC.